This T cell receptor (beta chain) derives from a study of beta chain features in type 1 diabetes. Study information: Examination covered under 120 million sorted cells spanning all samples.

Regarding this clone: Its target is not known.

The length of the CDR3 is 15 residues. CDR1 and CDR2 (germline): SGHNT, YENEEA. V lost 5 bases, J lost 2 bases, and 6 bases stayed unmatched. The sequenced template was cDNA made from the entire isolated RNA. Mean yield for stem cell-like memory T cell samples was some 970,000 reads. The repertoire was sequenced with immunoSEQ multiplex PCR; TCRdb's copy has only in-frame clones and lacks some. The repertoire has under 90,000 clones, under 35% of them found once; the top ten carry over 0.4%. Study-level results: Patients and controls would be equally affected if PCR favored shorter templates.

Sequenced sample: stem cell memory CD4+ T cells from blood. V is TRBV11-3 and J is TRBJ2-1, with TRBD2 identical over 7 bases. This TCR was recovered from a woman under 30 in good health. CDR3 sequence (DNA): TGTGCCAGCAGCCCGCAAGCGGGGACCTACAATGAGCAGTTCTTC. Translating it yields CASSPQAGTYNEQFF.